This T cell receptor beta chain was obtained from a study of blood T cell repertoires in COVID-19. The CDR3 consists of 14 residues. The germline gives CDR1 MNHEY, CDR2 SMNVEV (reference sequence). V dropped 7 bases and J dropped 6; count of bases not matched to a gene: 7. In the source study's methods: Amplifying reference gene primers gave estimates of nucleated cell counts. Sequenced by immunoSEQ multiplex PCR; TCRdb stores in-frame clones only, minus some. V and J calls and clone size come straight from that table; D and trimming were deduced from the DNA. Of 350,000 to 450,000 clones listed, 70% to 90% are singletons. Residents of under 25 US areas, aged roughly 18 to 89 years, made up the participants.

This sequence was found in a woman aged 18-29 years who had been exposed to COVID-19. The rearrangement joins TRBV27 to TRBJ2-3; 10 nucleotides line up with TRBD1. The sequenced sample was PBMCs or T cells enriched from blood (not recorded which). The CDR3 loop is CASTRQGAPDTQYF. DNA of the CDR3: TGTGCCAGCACCAGACAGGGGGCGCCGGATACGCAGTATTTT.